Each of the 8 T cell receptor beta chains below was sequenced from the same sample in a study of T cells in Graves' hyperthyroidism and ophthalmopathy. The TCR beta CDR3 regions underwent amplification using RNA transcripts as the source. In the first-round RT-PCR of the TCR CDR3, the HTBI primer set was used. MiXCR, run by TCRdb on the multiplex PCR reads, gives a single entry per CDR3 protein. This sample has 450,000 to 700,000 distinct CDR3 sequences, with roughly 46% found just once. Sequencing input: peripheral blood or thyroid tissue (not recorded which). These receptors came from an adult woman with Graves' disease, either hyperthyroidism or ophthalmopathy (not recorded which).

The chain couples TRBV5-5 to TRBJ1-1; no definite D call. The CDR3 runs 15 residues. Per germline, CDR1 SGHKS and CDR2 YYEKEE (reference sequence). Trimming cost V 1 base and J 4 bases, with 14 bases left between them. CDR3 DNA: TGTGCCAGCAGCTTGTACTCTGGGAGGCGCACTGAAGCTTTCTTT. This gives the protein CASSLYSGRRTEAFF.

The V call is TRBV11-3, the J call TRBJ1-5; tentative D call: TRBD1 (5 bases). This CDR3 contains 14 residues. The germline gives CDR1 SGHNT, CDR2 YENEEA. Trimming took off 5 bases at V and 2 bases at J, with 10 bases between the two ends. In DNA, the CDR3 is TGTGCCAGCAGCCAGGGTTGCGGCAATCAGCCCCAGCATTTT. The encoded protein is CASSQGCGNQPQHF.

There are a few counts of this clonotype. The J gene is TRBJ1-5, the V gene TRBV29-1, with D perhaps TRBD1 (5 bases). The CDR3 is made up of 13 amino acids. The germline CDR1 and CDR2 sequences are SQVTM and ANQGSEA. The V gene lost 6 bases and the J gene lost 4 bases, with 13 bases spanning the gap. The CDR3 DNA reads TGCAGCGTCCAAACCGACAGAAATCAGCCCCAGCATTTT. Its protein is CSVQTDRNQPQHF. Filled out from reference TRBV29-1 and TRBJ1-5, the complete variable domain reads SAVISQKPSRDICQRGTSLTIQCQVDSQVTMMFWYRQQPGQSLTLIATANQGSEATYESGFVIDKFPISRPNLTFSTLTVSNMSPEDSSIYLCSVQTDRNQPQHFGDGTRLSIL.

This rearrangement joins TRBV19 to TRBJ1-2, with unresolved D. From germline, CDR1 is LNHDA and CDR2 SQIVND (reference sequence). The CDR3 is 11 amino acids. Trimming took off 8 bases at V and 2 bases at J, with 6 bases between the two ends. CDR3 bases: TGTGCCAGTCGCGGAAACTATGGCTACACCTTC. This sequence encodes CASRGNYGYTF. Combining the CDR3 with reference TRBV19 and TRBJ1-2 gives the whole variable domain DGGITQSPKYLFRKEGQNVTLSCEQNLNHDAMYWYRQDPGQGLRLIYYSQIVNDFQKGDIAEGYSVSREKKESFPLTVTSAQKNPTAFYLCASRGNYGYTFGSGTRLTVV.

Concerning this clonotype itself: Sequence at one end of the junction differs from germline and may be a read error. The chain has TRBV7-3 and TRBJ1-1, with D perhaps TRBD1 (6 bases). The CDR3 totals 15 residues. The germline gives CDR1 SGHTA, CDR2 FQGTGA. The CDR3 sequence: CASSLAANGGTEASF. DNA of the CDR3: TGTGCCAGCAGCTTGGCCGCCAATGGGGGCACTGAAGCTTCCTTT.

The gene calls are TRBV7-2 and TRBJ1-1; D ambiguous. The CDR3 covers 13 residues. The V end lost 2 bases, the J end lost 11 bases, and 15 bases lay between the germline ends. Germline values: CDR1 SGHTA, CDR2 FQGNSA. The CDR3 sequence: CASSLPRVRRAFF. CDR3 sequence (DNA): TGTGCCAGCAGCTTACCCCGGGTCCGCAGGGCTTTCTTT.

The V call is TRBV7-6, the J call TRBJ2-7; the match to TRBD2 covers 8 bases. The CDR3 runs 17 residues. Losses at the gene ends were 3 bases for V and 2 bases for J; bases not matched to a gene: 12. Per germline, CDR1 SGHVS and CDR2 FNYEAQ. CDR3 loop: CASSFGGREALTYEQYF. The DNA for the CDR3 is TGTGCCAGCAGCTTCGGGGGGCGGGAGGCCTTAACCTACGAGCAGTACTTC. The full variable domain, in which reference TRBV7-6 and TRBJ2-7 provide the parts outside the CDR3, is GAGVSQSPRYKVTKRGQDVALRCDPISGHVSLYWYRQALGQGPEFLTYFNYEAQQDKSGLPNDRFSAERPEGSISTLTIQRTEQRDSAMYRCASSFGGREALTYEQYFGPGTRLTVT.

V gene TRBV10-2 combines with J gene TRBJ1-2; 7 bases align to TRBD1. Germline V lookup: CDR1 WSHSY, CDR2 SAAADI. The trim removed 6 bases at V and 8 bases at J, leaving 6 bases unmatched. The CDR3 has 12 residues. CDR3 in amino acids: CASRKTGTGYTF. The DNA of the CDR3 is TGCGCCAGCAGGAAGACAGGGACGGGCTACACCTTC.